Shown below are 20 T cell receptor beta chains from a single sample sequenced in a study of cytomegalovirus exposure and HLA in healthy donors. A multiplex PCR was run with 60 Vbeta primers and 13 Jbeta primers. Data came from immunoSEQ multiplex PCR; TCRdb stores just in-frame clones and leaves some out. The sample contains around 200,000 clones, 81% of which appear only once. Input material: PBMCs. Source of these receptors: a man aged 50 or older in good health and CMV-seronegative.

The chain uses TRBV6-5 and TRBJ1-1; the match to TRBD1 covers 9 bases. The CDR3 contains 14 residues. With V trimmed by 6 bases and J by 4 bases, 6 bases remained unmatched. Looked up from germline, CDR1 is MNHEY and CDR2 is SVGAGI. CDR3 coding DNA: TGTGCCAGCAGCTATGGGACAGGGATCACTGAAGCTTTCTTT. Translation: CASSYGTGITEAFF.

The V and J genes are TRBV7-2 and TRBJ1-5; D may be TRBD1 (5 bases). The CDR3 consists of 16 residues. Germline CDR1 is SGHTA and CDR2 is FQGNSA. V shed 1 base and J shed 2 bases, with 12 bases lying between them. The CDR3 is CASSLEGPKGNQPQHF. The CDR3 nucleotides read TGTGCCAGCAGCTTAGAGGGGCCGAAGGGCAATCAGCCCCAGCATTTT. Full variable domain (rest looked up from reference TRBV7-2 and TRBJ1-5): GAGVSQSPSNKVTEKGKDVELRCDPISGHTALYWYRQSLGQGLEFLIYFQGNSAPDKSGLPSDRFSAERTGGSVSTLTIQRTQQEDSAVYLCASSLEGPKGNQPQHFGDGTRLSIL.

The genes are TRBV19 and TRBJ2-1; D is possibly TRBD1 (6 bases). This CDR3 comprises 15 residues. Germline assignment: CDR1 LNHDA and CDR2 SQIVND (reference sequence). V was cut by 10 bases and J by 7 bases, with 23 bases left in between. The CDR3 loop is CATTLTPRGRNEQFF. The CDR3 bases are TGTGCCACCACCCTCACTCCCAGGGGTCGGAATGAGCAGTTCTTC.

The chain employs TRBV18 and TRBJ1-2; a weak D match, TRBD1 (6 bases). Deletions cut 3 bases from V and 0 bases from J, with 14 bases between. Germline CDR1 reads KGHSH; CDR2 reads LQKENI. The CDR3 consists of 16 residues. The CDR3 is CASSPPEGGTNYGYTF. The CDR3 DNA reads TGTGCCAGCTCACCGCCTGAGGGGGGGACTAACTATGGCTACACCTTC.

The chain uses TRBV29-1 and TRBJ2-5; D gene ambiguous. V was clipped by 6 bases and J by 1 base, with 9 bases between them. Germline V gene lookup returns CDR1 SQVTM and CDR2 ANQGSEA. CDR3 length: 12 residues. CDR3 region: CSVRRGQETQYF. Written as DNA, the CDR3 is TGCAGCGTGAGGCGCGGCCAAGAGACCCAGTACTTC.

The chain recombines TRBV7-9 with TRBJ1-1; 8 bases fit TRBD1. Germline V CDR1 and CDR2: SEHNR, FQNEAQ (reference sequence). V was clipped by 5 bases and J by 2 bases; unmatched bases: 10. This CDR3 has 16 residues. The DNA of the CDR3 is TGTGCCAGCAGCGCGCGACAGGGGTCCACCAACACTGAAGCTTTCTTT. This sequence encodes CASSARQGSTNTEAFF.

This rearrangement joins TRBV18 to TRBJ2-6; D is unresolved. CDR3 size: 14 residues. Germline CDR1 reads KGHSH; CDR2 reads LQKENI. The ends were cut back, 6 bases at V and 8 bases at J, with 14 bases in the middle. CDR3 loop: CASSPTTITNVLTF. The CDR3 DNA reads as TGTGCCAGCTCTCCCACGACAATTACCAACGTCCTGACTTTC.

The rearrangement links TRBV18 to TRBJ2-4, with a possible D match to TRBD2 (6 bases). The CDR3 has 13 amino acids. CDR1 and CDR2 from the germline V gene are KGHSH and LQKENI. Between the trimmed V and J ends, which lost 2 bases and 7 bases, there was a span of 9 bases. This chain's CDR3 is CASSPMEGNIQYF. For the CDR3, the DNA is TGTGCCAGCTCACCAATGGAGGGGAACATTCAGTACTTC.

The chain uses TRBV7-2 and TRBJ2-4; 12 bases fit TRBD1. In germline, CDR1 is SGHTA, CDR2 FQGNSA. CDR3 length: 14 residues. The ends lost 5 bases at V and 16 bases at J; junction bases unmatched: 12. The CDR3 DNA is TGTGCCAGCAGCCCCCGATCGGGACAGGGGGCCTTATACTTC. Encoded protein: CASSPRSGQGALYF.

V and J are TRBV7-3 and TRBJ2-6; D is ambiguous. CDR1 SGHTA and CDR2 FQGTGA come from the germline V gene. Trimming pared 2 bases from V and 7 bases from J, leaving 6 bases between. There are 13 residues in the CDR3. Here the CDR3 DNA reads TGTGCCAGCAGCTTAGGCGGAGCCAACGTCCTGACTTTC. As protein: CASSLGGANVLTF. The whole variable domain, remainder taken from reference TRBV7-3 and TRBJ2-6, is GAGVSQTPSNKVTEKGKYVELRCDPISGHTALYWYRQSLGQGPEFLIYFQGTGAADDSGLPNDRFFAVRPEGSVSTLKIQRTERGDSAVYLCASSLGGANVLTFGAGSRLTVL.

The chain is built from TRBV6-1 and TRBJ2-1; TRBD2 is a possible D gene (5 bases). Trimming removed 10 bases at V and 8 bases at J, with 18 bases between. Germline V CDR1 and CDR2: MNHNS, SASEGT. The CDR3 contains 13 residues. In DNA, the CDR3 is TGTGCCACCAGCATTTCGGGGTTCGATGAGCAGTTCTTC. It codes for CATSISGFDEQFF.

This chain joins TRBV7-2 and TRBJ2-4; 8 bases fit TRBD2. Germline V CDR1 and CDR2: SGHTA, FQGNSA. This CDR3 comprises 17 residues. V shed 2 bases, J shed 0 bases, and the junction held 6 bases outside the gene matches. CDR3 DNA: TGTGCCAGCAGCTTAAGAGCGGGAGACATAGCCAAAAACATTCAGTACTTC. Its protein product is CASSLRAGDIAKNIQYF. Full variable domain (rest looked up from reference TRBV7-2 and TRBJ2-4): GAGVSQSPSNKVTEKGKDVELRCDPISGHTALYWYRQSLGQGLEFLIYFQGNSAPDKSGLPSDRFSAERTGGSVSTLTIQRTQQEDSAVYLCASSLRAGDIAKNIQYFGAGTRLSVL.

This clone was counted between two and nine times. This sample includes further DNA sequences coding for the same CDR3. The CDR3 sequence: CASSYSTGGNYGYTF. The CDR3 nucleotides read TGTGCCAGCAGTTACTCGACAGGGGGAAACTATGGCTACACCTTC. V is TRBV6-5 and J is TRBJ1-2; 9 bases match TRBD1. The V gene end was trimmed by 0 bases and the J gene end by 2 bases; junction bases not matched to a gene: 1. This CDR3 has 15 amino acids. Per the germline V gene, CDR1 is MNHEY and CDR2 is SVGAGI.

The chain is built from TRBV9 and TRBJ2-6; D remains ambiguous. V gave up 1 base and J gave up 0 bases, with 5 bases separating them. Germline V gene data show CDR1 as SGDLS and CDR2 as YYNGEE. The CDR3 is 15 residues long. The DNA for the CDR3 is TGTGCCAGCAGCGTAAGGAGCTCTGGGGCCAACGTCCTGACTTTC. This codes for CASSVRSSGANVLTF.

This rearrangement joins TRBV19 to TRBJ2-1, with a possible D match to TRBD1 (6 bases). Germline V gene data show CDR1 as LNHDA and CDR2 as SQIVND (reference sequence). The V end lost 5 bases, the J end lost 6 bases, and 14 bases lay between the germline ends. This CDR3 region has 14 residues. Here the CDR3 DNA reads TGTGCCAGTAGTTCCGGACAGAGGAGCAATGAGCAGTTCTTC. Protein product: CASSSGQRSNEQFF.

In its sample, this clone was seen once. The gene calls are TRBV29-1 and TRBJ2-5; 10 positions match TRBD1. Germline-derived CDR1 and CDR2 are SQVTM and ANQGSEA. V lost 6 bases and J lost 5; bases outside the gene matches: 6. The CDR3 has 13 amino acids. In nucleotides, the CDR3 is TGCAGCGTCAAGACAGGGGGCCCGGAGACCCAGTACTTC. Translation: CSVKTGGPETQYF.

The gene calls are TRBV6-1 and TRBJ2-1, with 9 bases identical to TRBD2. The CDR3 runs 16 residues. Germline V gene data show CDR1 as MNHNS and CDR2 as SASEGT. V lost 2 bases and J lost 4; bases outside the gene matches: 6. In nucleotides, the CDR3 is TGTGCCAGCAGTGAATCGCGGCGGGGGGGGTACAATGAGCAGTTCTTC. Protein: CASSESRRGGYNEQFF.

The chain employs TRBV25-1 and TRBJ2-7; TRBD1 matches 7 bases. The CDR3 is 15 residues long. V dropped 6 bases and J dropped 7; count of bases not matched to a gene: 15. Germline V CDR1 and CDR2: MGHDK, SYGVNS. The CDR3 region is CASSHTGTVPFEQYF. The CDR3 DNA is TGTGCCAGCAGCCACACCGGGACAGTCCCTTTTGAGCAGTACTTC.

The CDR3 coding sequence is TGCGCCAGCAGCTTTCGGGTGAACACTGAAGCTTTCTTT. This encodes CASSFRVNTEAFF. This chain connects TRBV5-1 to TRBJ1-1; D is unresolved. Germline CDR1 SGHRS, CDR2 YFSETQ. V lost 2 bases to trimming and J lost 0 bases, with 5 bases between them. This CDR3 comprises 13 residues.

The rearrangement joins TRBV7-9 to TRBJ1-1; no definite D call. Trimming removed 5 bases from V and 4 bases from J, with 8 bases in between. This CDR3 is 12 amino acids long. Germline V gives CDR1 SEHNR, CDR2 FQNEAQ (reference sequence). The CDR3 DNA follows: TGTGCCAGCAGCCCTAAACTCACTGAAGCTTTCTTT. Amino acid sequence: CASSPKLTEAFF.